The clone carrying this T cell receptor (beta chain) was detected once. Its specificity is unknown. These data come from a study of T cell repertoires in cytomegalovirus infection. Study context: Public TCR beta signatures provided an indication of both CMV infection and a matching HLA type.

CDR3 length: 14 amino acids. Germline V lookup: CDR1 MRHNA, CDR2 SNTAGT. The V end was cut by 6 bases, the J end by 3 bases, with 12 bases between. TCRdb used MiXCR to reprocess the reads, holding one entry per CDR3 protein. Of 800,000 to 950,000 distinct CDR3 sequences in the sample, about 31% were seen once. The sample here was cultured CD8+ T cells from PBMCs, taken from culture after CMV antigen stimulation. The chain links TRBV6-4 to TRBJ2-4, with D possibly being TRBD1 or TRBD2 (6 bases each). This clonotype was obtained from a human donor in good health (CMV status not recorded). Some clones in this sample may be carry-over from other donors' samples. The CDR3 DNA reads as TGTGCCAGCAGGCGGGGCAGGGGCAAAAACATTCAGTACTTC. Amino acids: CASRRGRGKNIQYF.